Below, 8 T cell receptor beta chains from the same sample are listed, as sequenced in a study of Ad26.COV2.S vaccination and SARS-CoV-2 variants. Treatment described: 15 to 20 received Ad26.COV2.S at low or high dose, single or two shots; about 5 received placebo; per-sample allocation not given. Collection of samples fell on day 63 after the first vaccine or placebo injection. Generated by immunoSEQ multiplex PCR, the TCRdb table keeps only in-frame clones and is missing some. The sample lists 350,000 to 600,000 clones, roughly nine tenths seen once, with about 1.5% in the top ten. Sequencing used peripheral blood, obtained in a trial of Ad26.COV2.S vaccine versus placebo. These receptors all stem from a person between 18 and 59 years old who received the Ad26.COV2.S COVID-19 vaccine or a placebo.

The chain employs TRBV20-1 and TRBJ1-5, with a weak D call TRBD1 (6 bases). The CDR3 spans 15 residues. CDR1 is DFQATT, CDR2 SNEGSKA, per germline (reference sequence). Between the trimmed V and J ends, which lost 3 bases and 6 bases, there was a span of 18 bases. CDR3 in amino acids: CSASSPRGASQPQHF. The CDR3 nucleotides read TGCAGTGCTAGTAGTCCCCGGGGGGCGTCTCAGCCCCAGCATTTT.

The CDR3 here is CASSTLRFPGAFF. CDR3 DNA sequence: TGTGCCAGCAGCACACTGAGGTTCCCGGGAGCTTTCTTT. The V call is TRBV11-2, the J call TRBJ1-1; D not resolved. CDR3 length: 13 amino acids. V lost 5 bases to trimming and J lost 10 bases, with 17 bases between them. The germline CDR1 and CDR2 sequences are SGHAT and FQNNGV.

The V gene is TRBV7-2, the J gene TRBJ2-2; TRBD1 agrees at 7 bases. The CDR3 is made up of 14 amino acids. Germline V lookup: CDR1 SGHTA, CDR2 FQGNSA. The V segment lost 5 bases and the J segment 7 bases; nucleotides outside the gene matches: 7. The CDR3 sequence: CASSTTGFYGELFF. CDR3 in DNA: TGTGCCAGCAGCACGACAGGGTTTTACGGGGAGCTGTTTTTT.

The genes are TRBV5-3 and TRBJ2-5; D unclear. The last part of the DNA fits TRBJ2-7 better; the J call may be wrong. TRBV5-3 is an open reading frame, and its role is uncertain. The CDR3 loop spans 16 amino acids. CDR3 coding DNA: TGTGCCAGAAGCTTGGACCCATATGAGAAACAATACGAGCAGTACTTC. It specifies CARSLDPYEKQYEQYF.

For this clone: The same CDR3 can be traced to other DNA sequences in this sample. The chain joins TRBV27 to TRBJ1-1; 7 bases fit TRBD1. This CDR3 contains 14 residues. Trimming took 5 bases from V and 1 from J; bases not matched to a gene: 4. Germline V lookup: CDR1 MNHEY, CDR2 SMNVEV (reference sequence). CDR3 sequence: CASSPRTGNTEAFF. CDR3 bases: TGTGCCAGCAGTCCTCGGACAGGGAACACTGAAGCTTTCTTT.

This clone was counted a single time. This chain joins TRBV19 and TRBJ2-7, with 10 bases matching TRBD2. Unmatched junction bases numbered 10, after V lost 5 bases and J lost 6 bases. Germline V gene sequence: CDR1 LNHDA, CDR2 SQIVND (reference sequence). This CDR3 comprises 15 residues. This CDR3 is CASSHKREGLSEQYF. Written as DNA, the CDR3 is TGTGCCAGTAGTCATAAGCGGGAGGGCCTCTCCGAGCAGTACTTC.

In DNA form, the CDR3 reads TGTGCCAGCAGGGCTGCTCGGGCGGCCCCTGAAGCTTTCTTT. The encoded protein is CASRAARAAPEAFF. This chain links TRBV25-1 with TRBJ1-1; D is uncertain. Per the germline V gene, CDR1 is MGHDK and CDR2 is SYGVNS. CDR3 length: 14 residues. Deletions cut 6 bases from V and 6 bases from J, with 17 bases between.

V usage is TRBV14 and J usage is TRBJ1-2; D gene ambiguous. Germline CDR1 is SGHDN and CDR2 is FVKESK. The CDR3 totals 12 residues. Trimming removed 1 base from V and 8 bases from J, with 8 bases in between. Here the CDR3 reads CASSQGLWGYTF. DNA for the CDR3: TGTGCCAGCAGCCAAGGACTCTGGGGCTACACCTTC. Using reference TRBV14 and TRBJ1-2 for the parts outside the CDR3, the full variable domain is EAGVTQFPSHSVIEKGQTVTLRCDPISGHDNLYWYRRVMGKEIKFLLHFVKESKQDESGMPNNRFLAERTGGTYSTLKVQPAELEDSGVYFCASSQGLWGYTFGSGTRLTVV.